The text below deals with one T cell receptor beta chain. A multiplex PCR was run with 60 Vbeta primers and 13 Jbeta primers. Libraries were prepared by immunoSEQ multiplex PCR; TCRdb keeps only in-frame clonotypes and omits some of them. The sample contains 100,000 to 120,000 clones, 69% of which appear only once. This CDR3 contains 19 residues. Germline V lookup: CDR1 LNHDA, CDR2 SQIVND (reference sequence). V shed 3 bases and J 9 bases; nucleotides not matched to a gene: 20. These data are taken from a study of cytomegalovirus exposure and HLA in healthy donors. The sample taken for sequencing was PBMCs. The rearrangement uses TRBV19 and TRBJ2-1; TRBD2 agrees at 10 bases. The receptor was derived from a young man in good health and CMV-seronegative. CDR3 region: CASSIKGLAGAHPITEQFF. The CDR3 region has the DNA TGTGCCAGTAGTATCAAAGGGCTAGCGGGAGCGCACCCCATAACTGAGCAGTTCTTC.